These 20 T cell receptor beta chains originate from one sample sequenced in a study of blood T cell repertoires in COVID-19. Measured with immunoSEQ multiplex PCR; TCRdb has only the in-frame clones, and not every one. The table has about 35,000 clones, 80% to 95% seen once. Sequencing used peripheral blood. Source of these receptors: a man aged 45-65 years with active COVID-19.

V is TRBV20-1 and J is TRBJ2-7, with a possible D match to TRBD1 (6 bases). Looked up from germline, CDR1 is DFQATT and CDR2 is SNEGSKA (reference sequence). The V end was cut by 3 bases, the J end by 1 base, with 7 bases between. The CDR3 is 12 residues long. CDR3 in amino acids: CSASQGSYEQYF. CDR3 bases: TGCAGTGCTAGTCAGGGGTCCTACGAGCAGTACTTC.

V gene TRBV7-3 combines with J gene TRBJ1-1; D remains unclear. This CDR3 has 13 amino acids. In germline, CDR1 is SGHTA, CDR2 FQGTGA. V was clipped by 5 bases and J by 1 base, with 8 bases between them. The CDR3 sequence: CASSLERNTEAFF. In nucleotides, the CDR3 is TGTGCCAGCAGCCTCGAGAGGAACACTGAAGCTTTCTTT.

Written as DNA, the CDR3 is TGTGCCAGCAGCTTACTCGGGACTAGCGCACCGGCTACGCAGTATTTT. Its translation: CASSLLGTSAPATQYF. This sequence joins TRBV5-6 and TRBJ2-3, with TRBD2 matching 10 bases. Unmatched junction bases numbered 11, after V lost 2 bases and J lost 8 bases. This CDR3 spans 16 amino acids. CDR1 is SGHDT, CDR2 YYEEEE, per germline.

The sample holds a few counts of this clone. The chain joins TRBV19 to TRBJ1-2; perhaps TRBD1 as D (5 bases). Per germline, CDR1 LNHDA and CDR2 SQIVND (reference sequence). V lost 5 bases and J 7 bases, leaving 8 bases between the germline ends. There are 11 residues in the CDR3. This chain's CDR3 is CASSWGSGYTF. The CDR3 region has the DNA TGTGCCAGTAGTTGGGGCTCTGGCTACACCTTC.

This chain connects TRBV19 to TRBJ1-1; 8 bases are a match to TRBD1. The trim removed 5 bases at V and 8 bases at J, leaving 10 bases unmatched. This CDR3 has 14 residues. In germline, CDR1 is LNHDA, CDR2 SQIVND (reference sequence). The CDR3 DNA reads TGTGCCAGTAGTTCGAACGAGAGGACAGGGGAAGCTTTCTTT. Translation: CASSSNERTGEAFF.

This sequence joins TRBV6-2 or TRBV6-3 and TRBJ2-5; TRBD1 aligns across 8 bases. The V segment lost 6 bases and the J segment 5 bases; nucleotides outside the gene matches: 11. This CDR3 spans 15 amino acids. Germline V gene data show CDR1 as MNHEY and CDR2 as SVGEGT. CDR3 nucleotide sequence: TGTGCCAGCAGCACGGTCGTCAGGGGGCCTGAGACCCAGTACTTC. Translation: CASSTVVRGPETQYF.

This rearrangement joins TRBV7-8 to TRBJ2-5; D perhaps matches TRBD2 (5 bases). Germline CDR1 SGHVS, CDR2 FQNEAQ. The CDR3 runs 14 residues. V was cut by 7 bases and J by 3 bases, with 15 bases left in between. The CDR3 DNA is TGTGCCAGCACGCCGGGATTGGCCGAAGAGACCCAGTACTTC. It is translated as CASTPGLAEETQYF.

V is TRBV25-1 and J is TRBJ2-5, with 8 bases lining up with TRBD1. The CDR3 has 15 amino acids. J gave up 5 bases and V 3 bases, and 8 bases lay outside the gene matches. Germline assignment: CDR1 MGHDK and CDR2 SYGVNS. The CDR3, as DNA: TGTGCCAGCAGTGACCCGGGACAGGCGGCCGAGACCCAGTACTTC. This gives the protein CASSDPGQAAETQYF.

The rearrangement uses TRBV6-5 and TRBJ1-3; no clear D. The CDR3 sequence is 14 residues long. From germline, CDR1 is MNHEY and CDR2 SVGAGI. Deletions cut 4 bases from V and 0 bases from J, with 7 bases between. CDR3 sequence: CASSSGSSGNTIYF. CDR3 nucleotides: TGTGCCAGCAGTTCAGGCAGCTCTGGAAACACCATATATTTT.

This chain links TRBV9 with TRBJ2-7; TRBD2 matches at 14 bases. The CDR3 contains 14 residues. Trimming removed 2 bases from V and 10 bases from J; junction bases left unmatched: 5. The germline gives CDR1 SGDLS, CDR2 YYNGEE. The chain's CDR3 is CASSVAGLAGEQYF. The CDR3 nucleotides are TGTGCCAGCAGCGTGGCGGGACTAGCGGGAGAACAGTACTTC.

This sequence joins TRBV6-5 and TRBJ2-3, with 10 bases lining up with TRBD2. Germline V gene data show CDR1 as MNHEY and CDR2 as SVGAGI. Germline trimming cut 4 bases from V and 5 bases from J; bases unmatched to any gene: 9. The CDR3 runs to 16 residues. The DNA for the CDR3 is TGTGCCAGCAGTTTAGCTAGCGGGGGCGCGGGAGATACGCAGTATTTT. Protein: CASSLASGGAGDTQYF.

The V call is TRBV6-6, the J call TRBJ1-2; TRBD1 aligns across 7 bases. The junction had 11 bases not matched to a gene; V was cut back by 6 bases and J by 7 bases. CDR1 is MNHNY and CDR2 is SVGAGI in the germline V gene (reference sequence). This CDR3 is built from 14 residues. CDR3 sequence: CASSVQGTTLGYTF. In nucleotides, the CDR3 is TGTGCCAGCAGCGTACAGGGGACCACTCTTGGCTACACCTTC.

The J gene is TRBJ1-2, the V gene TRBV9; TRBD1 matches 9 bases. The junction had 12 bases not matched to a gene; V was cut back by 2 bases and J by 7 bases. Germline loops: CDR1 SGDLS, CDR2 YYNGEE. CDR3 length: 16 amino acids. The CDR3 DNA reads TGTGCCAGCAGCGTCGGCGGGGACAGGGCTAGGGGTGGCTACACCTTC. Protein sequence: CASSVGGDRARGGYTF.

This clone has just one count. The junction departs from germline at one end; a sequencing error may be responsible. The V call is TRBV23-1, the J call TRBJ1-1; D is unresolved. TRBV23-1 is an ORF for which the function is uncertain. The CDR3 runs 14 residues. CDR3 nucleotides: TGCGCCAGCAGCCAATCAGGTTGGAGGACTGAAGCTTTCTTT. As protein: CASSQSGWRTEAFF.

This clone was detected only a few times. This rearrangement joins TRBV2 to TRBJ1-2; D gene unclear. The CDR3 totals 12 residues. Between the trimmed V and J ends, which lost 2 bases and 4 bases, there was a span of 5 bases. Germline V gene lookup returns CDR1 SNHLY and CDR2 FYNNEI. CDR3 region: CASSEQSYGYTF. CDR3 bases: TGTGCCAGCAGTGAACAGTCCTATGGCTACACCTTC.

CDR3 sequence (DNA): TGTGCCATCAGTGAGTCCGGCGGGAGTGGGTACAATGAGCAGTTCTTC. Protein product: CAISESGGSGYNEQFF. V gene TRBV10-3 combines with J gene TRBJ2-1; 7 bases match TRBD2. CDR1 is ENHRY and CDR2 is SYGVKD in the germline V gene. The CDR3 totals 16 residues. J gave up 4 bases and V 0 bases, and 6 bases lay outside the gene matches.

V gene TRBV5-1 combines with J gene TRBJ2-3; D is possibly TRBD1 (5 bases). CDR3 size: 14 residues. Germline V gene data show CDR1 as SGHRS and CDR2 as YFSETQ. The ends were cut back, 4 bases at V and 4 bases at J, with 13 bases in the middle. CDR3 bases: TGCGCCAGCAGCATAGGGGTCACGGCAGATACGCAGTATTTT. Translated: CASSIGVTADTQYF.

V is TRBV9 and J is TRBJ1-2; TRBD1 matches 10 bases. V lost 4 bases and J lost 6; bases outside the gene matches: 6. The CDR3 has 14 residues. Germline V gene lookup returns CDR1 SGDLS and CDR2 YYNGEE. CDR3 DNA: TGTGCCAGCAGCCCGACAGGGGGCTTTGATGGCTACACCTTC. Its protein is CASSPTGGFDGYTF. Full variable domain (remainder filled in from reference TRBV9 and TRBJ1-2): DSGVTQTPKHLITATGQRVTLRCSPRSGDLSVYWYQQSLDQGLQFLIQYYNGEERAKGNILERFSAQQFPDLHSELNLSSLELGDSALYFCASSPTGGFDGYTFGSGTRLTVV.

V and J are TRBV5-4 and TRBJ2-3; 7 bases fit TRBD2. The trim removed 0 bases at V and 5 bases at J, leaving 3 bases unmatched. CDR1 SGHNT and CDR2 YYREEE come from the germline V gene (reference sequence). The CDR3 is 14 amino acids. CDR3 amino acids: CASSLAGGRDTQYF. The DNA of the CDR3 is TGTGCCAGCAGCTTGGCAGGCGGGAGAGATACGCAGTATTTT.

This clone occurred once. The chain employs TRBV15 and TRBJ1-6; 7 positions match TRBD1. There are 16 residues in the CDR3. V lost 1 base, J lost 10 bases, and 10 bases stayed unmatched. Per the germline V gene, CDR1 is LNHNV and CDR2 is YYDKDF (reference sequence). CDR3 DNA sequence: TGTGCCACCAGCAGAGGGCCGTTAGGGGGCAGATCACCCCTCCACTTT. Translation: CATSRGPLGGRSPLHF.